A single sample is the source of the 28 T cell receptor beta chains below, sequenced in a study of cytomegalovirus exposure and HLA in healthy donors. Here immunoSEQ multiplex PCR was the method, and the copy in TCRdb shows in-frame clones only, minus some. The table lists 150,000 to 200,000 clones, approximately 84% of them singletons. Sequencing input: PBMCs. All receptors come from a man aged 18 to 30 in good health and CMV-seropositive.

CDR3: CASSYSGRRTNEKLFF. The CDR3 DNA follows: TGTGCCAGCAGTTACTCAGGGAGAAGGACTAATGAAAAACTGTTTTTT. This sequence joins TRBV6-6 and TRBJ1-4; D is ambiguous. The germline V and J ends were trimmed by 0 bases and 2 bases, with 10 bases remaining between them. This CDR3 has 16 amino acids. Germline CDR1 reads MNHNY; CDR2 reads SVGAGI (reference sequence).

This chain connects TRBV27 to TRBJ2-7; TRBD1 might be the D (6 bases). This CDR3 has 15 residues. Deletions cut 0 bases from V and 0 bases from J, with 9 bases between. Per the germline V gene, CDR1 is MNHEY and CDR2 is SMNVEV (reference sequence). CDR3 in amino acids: CASSLSWGLSYEQYF. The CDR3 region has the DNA TGTGCCAGCAGTTTATCGTGGGGGCTCTCCTACGAGCAGTACTTC.

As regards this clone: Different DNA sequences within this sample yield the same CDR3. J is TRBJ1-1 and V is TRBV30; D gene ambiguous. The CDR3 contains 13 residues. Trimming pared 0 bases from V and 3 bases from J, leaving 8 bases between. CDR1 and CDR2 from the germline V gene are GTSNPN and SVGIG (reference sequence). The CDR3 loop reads CAWSVRVDTEAFF. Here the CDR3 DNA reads TGTGCCTGGAGTGTACGAGTCGACACTGAAGCTTTCTTT.

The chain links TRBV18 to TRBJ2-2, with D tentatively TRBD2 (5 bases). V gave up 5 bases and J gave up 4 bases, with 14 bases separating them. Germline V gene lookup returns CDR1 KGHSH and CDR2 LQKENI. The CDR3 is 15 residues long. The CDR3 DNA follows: TGTGCCAGCTCAGTCAGAGGGCCCGGCACCGGGGAGCTGTTTTTT. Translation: CASSVRGPGTGELFF. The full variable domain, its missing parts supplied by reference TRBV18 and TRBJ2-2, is NAGVMQNPRHLVRRRGQEARLRCSPMKGHSHVYWYRQLPEEGLKFMVYLQKENIIDESGMPKERFSAEFPKEGPSILRIQQVVRGDSAAYFCASSVRGPGTGELFFGEGSRLTVL.

The CDR3 sequence: CASTKPNRGLNTGELFF. CDR3 in DNA: TGTGCCAGCACCAAACCAAACAGGGGACTGAACACCGGGGAGCTGTTTTTT. The chain is built from TRBV2 and TRBJ2-2; D perhaps matches TRBD1 (7 bases). The V end was cut by 7 bases, the J end by 1 base, with 19 bases between. The germline V gene has CDR1 SNHLY and CDR2 FYNNEI. The CDR3 has 17 residues.

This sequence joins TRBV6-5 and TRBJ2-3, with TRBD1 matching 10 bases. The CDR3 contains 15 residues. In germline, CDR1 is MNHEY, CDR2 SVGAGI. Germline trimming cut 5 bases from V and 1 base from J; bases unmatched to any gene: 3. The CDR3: CASSAGTGGTDTQYF. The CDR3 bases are TGTGCCAGCAGTGCCGGGACAGGGGGCACAGATACGCAGTATTTT.

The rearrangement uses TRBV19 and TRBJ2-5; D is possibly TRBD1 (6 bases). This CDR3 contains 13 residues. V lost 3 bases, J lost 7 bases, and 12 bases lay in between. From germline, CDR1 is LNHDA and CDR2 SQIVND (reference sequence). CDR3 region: CASSMGHPGTQYF. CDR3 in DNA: TGTGCCAGTAGTATGGGACACCCAGGGACCCAGTACTTC. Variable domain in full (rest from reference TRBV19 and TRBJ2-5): DGGITQSPKYLFRKEGQNVTLSCEQNLNHDAMYWYRQDPGQGLRLIYYSQIVNDFQKGDIAEGYSVSREKKESFPLTVTSAQKNPTAFYLCASSMGHPGTQYFGPGTRLLVL.

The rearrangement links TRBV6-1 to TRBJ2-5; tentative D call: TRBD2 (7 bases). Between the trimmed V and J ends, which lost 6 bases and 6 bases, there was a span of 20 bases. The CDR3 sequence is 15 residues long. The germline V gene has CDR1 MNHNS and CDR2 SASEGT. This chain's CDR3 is CASSPLGGGVKTQYF. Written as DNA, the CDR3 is TGTGCCAGCAGCCCTCTTGGGGGGGGCGTAAAGACCCAGTACTTC.

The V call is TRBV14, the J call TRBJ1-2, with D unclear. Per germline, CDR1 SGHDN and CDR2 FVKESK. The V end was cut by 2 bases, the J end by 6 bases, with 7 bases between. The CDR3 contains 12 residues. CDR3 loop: CASSQRQDGYTF. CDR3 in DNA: TGTGCCAGCAGCCAAAGGCAGGATGGCTACACCTTC.

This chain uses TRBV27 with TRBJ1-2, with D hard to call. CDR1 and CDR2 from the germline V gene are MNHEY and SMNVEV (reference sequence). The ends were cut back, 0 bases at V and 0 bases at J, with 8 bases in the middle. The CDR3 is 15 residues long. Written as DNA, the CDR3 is TGTGCCAGCAGTTTATCCCCAGAAGCTAACTATGGCTACACCTTC. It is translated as CASSLSPEANYGYTF.

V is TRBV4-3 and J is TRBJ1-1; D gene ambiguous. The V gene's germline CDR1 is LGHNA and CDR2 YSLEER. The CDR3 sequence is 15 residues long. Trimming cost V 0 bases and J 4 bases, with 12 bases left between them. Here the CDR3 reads CASSQDGEEGTEAFF. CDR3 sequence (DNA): TGCGCCAGCAGCCAAGATGGGGAGGAAGGCACTGAAGCTTTCTTT.

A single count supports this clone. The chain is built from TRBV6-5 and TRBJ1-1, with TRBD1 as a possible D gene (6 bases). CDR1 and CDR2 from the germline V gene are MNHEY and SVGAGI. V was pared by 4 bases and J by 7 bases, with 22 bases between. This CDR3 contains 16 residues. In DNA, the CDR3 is TGTGCCAGCAGTTTTACGGACCCCGGGGGGCCGATTGAAGCTTTCTTT. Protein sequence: CASSFTDPGGPIEAFF.

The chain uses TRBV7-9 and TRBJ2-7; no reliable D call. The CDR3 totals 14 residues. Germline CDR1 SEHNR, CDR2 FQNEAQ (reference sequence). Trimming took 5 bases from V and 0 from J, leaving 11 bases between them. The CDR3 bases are TGTGCCAGCAGCACCGTGGCGGACTCCTACGAGCAGTACTTC. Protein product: CASSTVADSYEQYF.

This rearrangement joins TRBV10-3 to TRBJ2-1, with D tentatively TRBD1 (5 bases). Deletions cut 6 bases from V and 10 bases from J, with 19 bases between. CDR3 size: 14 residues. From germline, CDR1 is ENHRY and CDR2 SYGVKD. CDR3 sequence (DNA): TGTGCCATCAGGATTCAAGAACAGGAGAGAGAGCAGTTCTTC. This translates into CAIRIQEQEREQFF.

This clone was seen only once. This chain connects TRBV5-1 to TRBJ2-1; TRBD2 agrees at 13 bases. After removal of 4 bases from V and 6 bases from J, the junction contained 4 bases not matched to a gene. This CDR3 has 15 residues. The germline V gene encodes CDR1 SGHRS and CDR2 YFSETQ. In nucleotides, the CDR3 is TGCGCCAGCAGCGTTGGACTAGCGGGAGCCAATGAGCAGTTCTTC. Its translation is CASSVGLAGANEQFF. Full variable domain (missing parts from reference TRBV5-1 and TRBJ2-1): KAGVTQTPRYLIKTRGQQVTLSCSPISGHRSVSWYQQTPGQGLQFLFEYFSETQRNKGNFPGRFSGRQFSNSRSEMNVSTLELGDSALYLCASSVGLAGANEQFFGPGTRLTVL.

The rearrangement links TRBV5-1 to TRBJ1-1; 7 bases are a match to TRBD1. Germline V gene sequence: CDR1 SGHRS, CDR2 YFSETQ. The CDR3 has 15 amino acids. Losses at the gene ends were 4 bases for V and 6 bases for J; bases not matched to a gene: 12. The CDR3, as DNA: TGCGCCAGCAGCGAAGCCCAGGGGGTAGGCGCTGAAGCTTTCTTT. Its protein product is CASSEAQGVGAEAFF.

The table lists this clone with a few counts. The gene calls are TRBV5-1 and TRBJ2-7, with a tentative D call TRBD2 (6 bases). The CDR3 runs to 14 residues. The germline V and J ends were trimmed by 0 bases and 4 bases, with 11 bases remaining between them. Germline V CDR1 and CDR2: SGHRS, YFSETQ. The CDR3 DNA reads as TGCGCCAGCAGCTTGGAGGGAGGTCCTTACGAGCAGTACTTC. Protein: CASSLEGGPYEQYF. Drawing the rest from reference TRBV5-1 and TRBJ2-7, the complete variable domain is KAGVTQTPRYLIKTRGQQVTLSCSPISGHRSVSWYQQTPGQGLQFLFEYFSETQRNKGNFPGRFSGRQFSNSRSEMNVSTLELGDSALYLCASSLEGGPYEQYFGPGTRLTVT.

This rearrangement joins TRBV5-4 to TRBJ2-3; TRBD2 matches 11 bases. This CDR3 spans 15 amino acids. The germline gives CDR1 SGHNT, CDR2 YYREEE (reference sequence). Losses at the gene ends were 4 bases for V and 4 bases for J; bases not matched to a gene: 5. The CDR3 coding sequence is TGTGCCAGCAGCCCCCCACTAGCGGGAGCAGATACGCAGTATTTT. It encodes CASSPPLAGADTQYF.

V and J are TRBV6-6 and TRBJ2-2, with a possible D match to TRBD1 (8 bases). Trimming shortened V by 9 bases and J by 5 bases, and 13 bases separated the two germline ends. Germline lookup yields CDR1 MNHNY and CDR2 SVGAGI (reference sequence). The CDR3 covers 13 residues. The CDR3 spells CASGQGGTGELFF. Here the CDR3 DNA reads TGTGCCAGTGGACAGGGAGGGACCGGGGAGCTGTTTTTT.

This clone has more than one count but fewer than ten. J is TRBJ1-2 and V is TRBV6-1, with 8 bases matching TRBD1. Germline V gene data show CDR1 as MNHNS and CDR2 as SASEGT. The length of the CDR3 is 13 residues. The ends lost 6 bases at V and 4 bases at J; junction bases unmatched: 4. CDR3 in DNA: TGTGCCAGCAGGGACAGGGCTGGCTATGGCTACACCTTC. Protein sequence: CASRDRAGYGYTF.

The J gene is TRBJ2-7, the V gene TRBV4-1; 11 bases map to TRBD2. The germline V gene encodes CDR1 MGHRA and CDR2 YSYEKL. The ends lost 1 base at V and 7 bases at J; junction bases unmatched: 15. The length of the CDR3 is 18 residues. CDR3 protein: CASSQVGTDLAGGREQYF. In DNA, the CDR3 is TGCGCCAGCAGCCAAGTCGGGACGGATCTAGCGGGAGGAAGGGAGCAGTACTTC.

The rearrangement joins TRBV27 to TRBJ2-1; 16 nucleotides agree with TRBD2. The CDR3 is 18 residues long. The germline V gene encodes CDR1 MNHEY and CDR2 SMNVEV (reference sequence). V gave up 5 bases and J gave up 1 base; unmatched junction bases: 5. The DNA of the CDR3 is TGTGCCAGCAGTCGGGGACTAGCGGGAGGGTTATCCTACAATGAGCAGTTCTTC. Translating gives CASSRGLAGGLSYNEQFF.

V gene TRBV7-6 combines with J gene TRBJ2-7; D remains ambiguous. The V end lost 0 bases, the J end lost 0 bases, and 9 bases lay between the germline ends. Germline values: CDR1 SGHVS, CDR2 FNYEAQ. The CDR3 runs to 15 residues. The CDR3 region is CASSLAQSLSYEQYF. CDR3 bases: TGTGCCAGCAGCTTAGCACAGAGTCTCTCCTACGAGCAGTACTTC.

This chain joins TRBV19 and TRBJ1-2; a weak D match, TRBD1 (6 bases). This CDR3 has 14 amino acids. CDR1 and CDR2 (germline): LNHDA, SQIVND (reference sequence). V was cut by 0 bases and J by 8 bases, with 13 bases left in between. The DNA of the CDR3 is TGTGCCAGTAGTATAGATCGACAGGATGTCGGCTACACCTTC. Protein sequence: CASSIDRQDVGYTF.

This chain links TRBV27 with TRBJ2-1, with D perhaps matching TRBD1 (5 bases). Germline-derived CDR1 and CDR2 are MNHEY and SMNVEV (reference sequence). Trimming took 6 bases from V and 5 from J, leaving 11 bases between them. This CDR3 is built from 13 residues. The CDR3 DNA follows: TGTGCCAGCAGCTACAGGATGCACAATGAGCAGTTCTTC. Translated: CASSYRMHNEQFF.

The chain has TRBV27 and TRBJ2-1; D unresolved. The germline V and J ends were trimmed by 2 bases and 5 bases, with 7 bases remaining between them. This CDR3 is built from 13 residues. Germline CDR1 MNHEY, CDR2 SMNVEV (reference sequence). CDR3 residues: CASSLGPHNEQFF. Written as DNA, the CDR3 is TGTGCCAGCAGTTTAGGGCCTCACAATGAGCAGTTCTTC.

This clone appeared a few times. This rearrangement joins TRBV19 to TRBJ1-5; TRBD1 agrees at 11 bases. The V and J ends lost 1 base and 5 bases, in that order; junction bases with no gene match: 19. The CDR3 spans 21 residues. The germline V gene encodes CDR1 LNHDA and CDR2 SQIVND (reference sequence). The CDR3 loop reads CASSIGLMDRGRYRGDQPQHF. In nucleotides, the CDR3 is TGTGCCAGTAGTATAGGTCTTATGGACAGGGGGCGATACCGGGGGGATCAGCCCCAGCATTTT.

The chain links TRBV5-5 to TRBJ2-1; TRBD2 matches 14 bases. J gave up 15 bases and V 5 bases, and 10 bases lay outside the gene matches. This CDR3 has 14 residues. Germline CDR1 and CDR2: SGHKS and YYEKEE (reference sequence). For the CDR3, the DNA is TGTGCCAGCAGTACGTCCGGGACTAGCGGGAGACTGTTCTTC. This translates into CASSTSGTSGRLFF.